The 26 T cell receptor beta chains given below trace back to one sample, sequenced in a study of neurological immune-mediated disorders. TCRdb analysed the 5' RACE reads with MiXCR anew, one entry per CDR3 protein. This table holds some 60,000 distinct CDR3 sequences, roughly 10% found once. The sample's time point: longitudinal time-point 2. The sample consisted of PBMCs. The origin of the receptors is a man under 40 in good health.

V gene TRBV10-1 combines with J gene TRBJ2-4, with 9 nucleotides matching TRBD1. V shed 0 bases, J shed 6 bases, and the junction held 3 bases outside the gene matches. The CDR3 runs to 15 residues. Germline V gene sequence: CDR1 WNHNN, CDR2 SYGVQD (reference sequence). CDR3 coding DNA: TGCGCCAGCAGTGAGTCGACGGGACAGGGAAACATTCAGTACTTC. Translating gives CASSESTGQGNIQYF.

There are many counts of this clonotype. The chain uses TRBV5-1 and TRBJ2-7; 7 bases align to TRBD1. Trimming removed 5 bases from V and 3 bases from J; junction bases left unmatched: 11. The CDR3 consists of 15 residues. Germline CDR1 reads SGHRS; CDR2 reads YFSETQ. The DNA for the CDR3 is TGCGCCAGCAGGGGGACAGCCCTACGGAACTACGAGCAGTACTTC. Translating it yields CASRGTALRNYEQYF.

This clonotype has at least ten counts. The chain has TRBV27 and TRBJ2-3; D gene ambiguous. This CDR3 contains 15 residues. Germline CDR1 and CDR2: MNHEY and SMNVEV (reference sequence). Between the trimmed V and J ends, which lost 1 base and 2 bases, there was a span of 10 bases. The CDR3 here is CASSLLFPNTDTQYF. The CDR3 bases are TGTGCCAGCAGTTTATTATTCCCCAACACAGATACGCAGTATTTT.

This clonotype was seen many times. The chain couples TRBV29-1 to TRBJ2-3, with D possibly matching TRBD2 (5 bases). Trimming shortened V by 7 bases and J by 0 bases, and 17 bases separated the two germline ends. Germline CDR1 is SQVTM and CDR2 is ANQGSEA. This CDR3 has 15 amino acids. The CDR3 spells CSARTGYPSTDTQYF. The DNA for the CDR3 is TGCAGCGCCCGTACGGGGTACCCTAGCACAGATACGCAGTATTTT.

The table lists this clonotype with many counts. The chain uses TRBV5-1 and TRBJ2-5, with TRBD1 matching over 7 bases. The CDR3 has 15 amino acids. CDR1 SGHRS and CDR2 YFSETQ come from the germline V gene. V trimming: 3 bases; J trimming: 3 bases; junction bases outside the gene matches: 8. CDR3 sequence: CASSYRGNSEETQYF. CDR3 bases: TGCGCCAGCAGCTACAGGGGCAATTCTGAAGAGACCCAGTACTTC.

This clonotype was recorded at least ten times. The rearrangement links TRBV5-1 to TRBJ1-1; 8 bases align to TRBD1. J gave up 4 bases and V 2 bases, and 4 bases lay outside the gene matches. Germline-derived CDR1 and CDR2 are SGHRS and YFSETQ. CDR3 size: 14 residues. The CDR3 DNA follows: TGCGCCAGCAGCTTAGGACAGGGCGGCACTGAAGCTTTCTTT. Its protein product is CASSLGQGGTEAFF.

This clonotype showed up many times. The chain combines TRBV5-1 with TRBJ2-7; D not resolved. V lost 0 bases to trimming and J lost 3 bases, with 13 bases between them. The CDR3 covers 15 residues. The germline V gene encodes CDR1 SGHRS and CDR2 YFSETQ. This CDR3 reads CASSLAGVNNYEQYF. The DNA of the CDR3 is TGCGCCAGCAGCTTGGCCGGCGTGAATAACTACGAGCAGTACTTC.

The sample holds many counts of this clonotype. The chain is built from TRBV2 and TRBJ2-5; D could derive from TRBD1 or TRBD2 (6 bases each). With 2 bases removed from V and 13 bases from J, the gap between germline ends came to 14 bases. The CDR3 has 12 amino acids. The germline gives CDR1 SNHLY, CDR2 FYNNEI. CDR3 amino acids: CASSELAGHPYF. The CDR3 DNA sequence: TGTGCCAGCAGTGAACTGGCGGGACATCCGTACTTC.

This clonotype was counted ten times or more. This chain joins TRBV27 and TRBJ2-5; perhaps TRBD2 as D (6 bases). This CDR3 comprises 15 residues. The germline CDR1 and CDR2 sequences are MNHEY and SMNVEV (reference sequence). The V and J ends lost 3 bases and 5 bases respectively, with 16 bases between them. The CDR3 nucleotides are TGTGCCAGCAGTTTGGGGGTAGGGACTCGGGAGACCCAGTACTTC. It is translated as CASSLGVGTRETQYF.

There are many counts of this clonotype. V usage is TRBV20-1 and J usage is TRBJ2-7; no reliable D call. This CDR3 contains 14 residues. The V and J ends lost 3 bases and 2 bases respectively, with 14 bases between them. Germline CDR1 is DFQATT and CDR2 is SNEGSKA (reference sequence). CDR3 nucleotide sequence: TGCAGTGCTAGTAGGGCAGATTCGGCCTACGAGCAGTACTTC. It yields the protein CSASRADSAYEQYF.

The table lists this clonotype with many counts. V usage is TRBV6-2 or TRBV6-3 and J usage is TRBJ2-3; 9 bases align to TRBD2. Germline V CDR1 and CDR2: MNHEY, SVGEGT. V lost 7 bases, J lost 3 bases, and 5 bases stayed unmatched. The CDR3 sequence is 14 residues long. DNA for the CDR3: TGTGCCAGCAAGGCTAGCGGGACTACAGATACGCAGTATTTT. This translates into CASKASGTTDTQYF.

This clonotype was seen many times. V usage is TRBV12-3 or TRBV12-4 and J usage is TRBJ2-5; D is possibly TRBD2 (6 bases). Trimming shortened V by 2 bases and J by 3 bases, and 10 bases separated the two germline ends. This CDR3 has 14 residues. In DNA form, the CDR3 reads TGTGCCAGCAGTTTACCCGGGACTGAAGAGACCCAGTACTTC. Protein product: CASSLPGTEETQYF.

In its sample, this clonotype was seen many times. The rearrangement links TRBV5-1 to TRBJ1-1, with a tentative D call TRBD1 (5 bases). Trimming removed 10 bases at V and 4 bases at J, with 14 bases between. The CDR3 is 12 residues long. Per the germline V gene, CDR1 is SGHRS and CDR2 is YFSETQ. Here the CDR3 DNA reads TGCGCCTTGGTGGGGGTGGGCACTGAAGCTTTCTTT. Protein product: CALVGVGTEAFF.

In its sample, this clonotype ranks as medium-sized (0.01 to 0.1%). The rearrangement uses TRBV12-3 or TRBV12-4 and TRBJ2-7, with 10 nucleotides matching TRBD1. After removal of 5 bases from V and 7 bases from J, the junction contained 8 bases not matched to a gene. The CDR3 is made up of 14 amino acids. This CDR3 is CASSVGTGVREQYF. CDR3 sequence (DNA): TGTGCCAGCAGTGTAGGGACAGGGGTTCGGGAGCAGTACTTC.

Ten or more counts support this clonotype. The chain has TRBV7-2 and TRBJ2-4; TRBD2 matches 13 bases. The CDR3 has 16 amino acids. V was clipped by 4 bases and J by 7 bases; unmatched bases: 7. Germline CDR1 and CDR2: SGHTA and FQGNSA. As DNA, the CDR3 is TGTGCCAGCAGCTCCCTGACTAGCGGGAGGTCGAACATTCAGTACTTC. Protein product: CASSSLTSGRSNIQYF.

This clonotype was observed at least ten times. The chain carries TRBV12-3 or TRBV12-4 and TRBJ1-1; tentative D call: TRBD1 (6 bases). V was cut by 5 bases and J by 0 bases, with 13 bases left in between. The CDR3 runs 15 residues. For the CDR3, the DNA is TGTGCCAGCAGTAAACAGGGAACAATGAACACTGAAGCTTTCTTT. Amino acids: CASSKQGTMNTEAFF.

The table lists this clonotype with many counts. The chain links TRBV3-1 to TRBJ2-5; D is uncertain. The CDR3 runs 15 residues. V lost 0 bases and J 0 bases, leaving 8 bases between the germline ends. Germline CDR1 reads LGHDT; CDR2 reads YNNKEL (reference sequence). The CDR3 loop reads CASSQDYRDQETQYF. In DNA form, the CDR3 reads TGTGCCAGCAGCCAAGACTACAGAGACCAAGAGACCCAGTACTTC.

This clonotype has ten or more counts. This chain connects TRBV20-1 to TRBJ1-1; D not resolved. The germline V and J ends were trimmed by 6 bases and 1 base, with 12 bases remaining between them. CDR1 is DFQATT, CDR2 SNEGSKA, per germline (reference sequence). The length of the CDR3 is 13 residues. DNA of the CDR3: TGCAGTGCCCCAGGTCCGGGGAACACTGAAGCTTTCTTT. It translates to CSAPGPGNTEAFF.

This clonotype has a handful of counts. The chain recombines TRBV2 with TRBJ2-5; 9 positions agree with TRBD2. CDR1 and CDR2 (germline): SNHLY, FYNNEI. This CDR3 comprises 16 residues. J was trimmed by 5 bases and V by 4 bases; bases with no gene match: 11. This chain's CDR3 is CASSGGAGGFWETQYF. CDR3 coding DNA: TGTGCCAGCAGTGGAGGAGCGGGAGGCTTTTGGGAGACCCAGTACTTC.

This clonotype was counted many times. This chain uses TRBV9 with TRBJ2-7; 11 bases match TRBD2. From germline, CDR1 is SGDLS and CDR2 YYNGEE. With V trimmed by 4 bases and J by 4 bases, 16 bases remained unmatched. The CDR3 loop spans 18 amino acids. The CDR3 DNA reads TGTGCCAGCAGCCCGGGGACTAGCGGTTGGACTGGGTTTTACGAGCAGTACTTC. Protein sequence: CASSPGTSGWTGFYEQYF.

In this sample, this clonotype turned up many times. In DNA form, the CDR3 reads TGTGCCAGCAGCCAAAAGAGGTCGGGGAGCGGACGGAACACCGGGGAGCTGTTTTTT. It encodes CASSQKRSGSGRNTGELFF. V usage is TRBV3-1 and J usage is TRBJ2-2; tentative D call: TRBD2 (5 bases). Trimming pared 2 bases from V and 1 base from J, leaving 20 bases between. Germline CDR1 reads LGHDT; CDR2 reads YNNKEL (reference sequence). The CDR3 is 19 residues long.

This clonotype appeared many times. This chain joins TRBV5-1 and TRBJ1-2; D possibly corresponds to TRBD1 (5 bases). V was shortened by 4 bases and J by 4 bases, with 11 bases between the two germline ends. Germline V gene sequence: CDR1 SGHRS, CDR2 YFSETQ. The CDR3 totals 13 residues. CDR3 region: CASSLQVSYGYTF. The CDR3 DNA reads TGCGCCAGCAGCCTACAGGTTAGCTATGGCTACACCTTC.

This clonotype has at least ten counts. The chain is built from TRBV7-9 and TRBJ2-3; D is unresolved. The CDR3 length is 16 residues. V was trimmed by 0 bases and J by 0 bases, leaving 10 bases between them. Germline lookup yields CDR1 SEHNR and CDR2 FQNEAQ (reference sequence). The CDR3 here is CASSLAVFSSTDTQYF. CDR3 bases: TGTGCCAGCAGCTTAGCAGTTTTTTCCAGCACAGATACGCAGTATTTT.

This clonotype was seen ten or more times. The chain employs TRBV12-3 or TRBV12-4 and TRBJ1-1; D unclear. CDR3 length: 13 residues. The V gene lost 3 bases and the J gene lost 5 bases, with 10 bases spanning the gap. The CDR3 spells CASSFLSGTEAFF. The CDR3 region has the DNA TGTGCCAGCAGTTTTCTGAGTGGGACTGAAGCTTTCTTT.

This clonotype was seen at least ten times. The chain couples TRBV5-1 to TRBJ2-5; D perhaps matches TRBD2 (6 bases). The CDR3 is made up of 12 amino acids. V was shortened by 4 bases and J by 5 bases, with 9 bases between the two germline ends. In germline, CDR1 is SGHRS, CDR2 YFSETQ. The CDR3 sequence: CASSGGKETQYF. For the CDR3, the DNA is TGCGCCAGCAGCGGGGGGAAGGAGACCCAGTACTTC.

The J gene is TRBJ2-2, the V gene TRBV6-1; TRBD1 or TRBD2 may be the D gene (5 bases each). Germline V gives CDR1 MNHNS, CDR2 SASEGT. CDR3 length: 15 amino acids. The V end was cut by 6 bases, the J end by 0 bases, with 11 bases between. For the CDR3, the DNA is TGTGCCAGCAGACCATTGGGGGCGAACACCGGGGAGCTGTTTTTT. Its protein is CASRPLGANTGELFF.